This T cell receptor beta chain came from a study of STAT5B mutations in CD4+ large granular lymphocyte leukemia. Findings of the study overall: Patient CD4-sorted repertoires stayed more clonal than healthy ones after leukemic-clone removal. The CD4+ versus CD8+ T-LGLL clonality difference may reflect limited sample size.

A word on this clone: The antigen remains unidentified.

Healthy controls were blood donor buffy coats. Original processing notes: Productive clonotypes were detectable down to 2.59 x 10-5 frequency. TCRdb's table, derived via immunoSEQ multiplex PCR, lists solely in-frame clones and lacks some. That table gives V, J and clone size, and the DNA gave D and trimming. The table shows approximately 32,000 clones, with roughly 72% occurring only once. V lost 6 bases and J 6 bases, leaving 17 bases between the germline ends. The germline V gene encodes CDR1 SGHRS and CDR2 YFSETQ. The CDR3 loop spans 14 amino acids. The chain links TRBV5-1 to TRBJ2-3; D may be TRBD1 (6 bases). The TCR originated in a human donor in good health. The specimen was CD4+ T cells from blood buffy coats. The CDR3: CASMDSIQLDTQYF. CDR3 DNA sequence: TGCGCCAGCATGGACAGTATACAATTGGATACGCAGTATTTT.